A selection of T cell receptor beta chains follows, all from one sample in a study of blood T cell repertoires in COVID-19. Measured with immunoSEQ multiplex PCR; TCRdb has only the in-frame clones, and not every one. The sample carries tens of thousands of clones, 80% to 90% recorded once. Sequencing input: peripheral blood. The receptors were sampled from a woman older than 75 with active or convalescent COVID-19. The CDR3 runs from the conserved cysteine through the conserved F or W. Each record gives: clone size, J gene, D gene, V gene, CDR3 DNA, CDR3 protein. A D gene is named only where the DNA matches it firmly. Rows may omit the clone size; those that give it use once, few, many or a size class.

abundance: -; j_gene: TRBJ2-1; d_gene: -; v_gene: TRBV7-6; CDR3nt: TGTGCCAGCAGCTTAGCGACCCTACTAGTTCGAGGCCGTAGTGAGCAGTTCTTC; CDR3aa: CASSLATLLVRGRSEQFF
abundance: -; j_gene: TRBJ1-1; d_gene: -; v_gene: TRBV12-3/TRBV12-4; CDR3nt: TGTGCCAGCGCCCGGGGGGCCGAAGCTTTCTTT; CDR3aa: CASARGAEAFF
abundance: -; j_gene: TRBJ1-5; d_gene: -; v_gene: TRBV5-8; CDR3nt: TGTGCCAGCAGCTTGGGAGACAGAGTTAGCAATCAGCCCCAGCATTTT; CDR3aa: CASSLGDRVSNQPQHF
abundance: -; j_gene: TRBJ2-7; d_gene: -; v_gene: TRBV14; CDR3nt: TGTGCCAGCAGCCAAGTTAGCGAGCAGTACTTC; CDR3aa: CASSQVSEQYF
abundance: -; j_gene: TRBJ1-1; d_gene: -; v_gene: TRBV2; CDR3nt: TGTGCCAGCAGTGAGCCGCGGGGGGGGCCGAACACTGAAGCTTTCTTT; CDR3aa: CASSEPRGGPNTEAFF
abundance: -; j_gene: TRBJ1-1; d_gene: TRBD1; v_gene: TRBV3-1/TRBV3-2; CDR3nt: TGTGCCAGCAGCCTACCCGGGACAGCGCTGAACACTGAAGCTTTCTTT; CDR3aa: CASSLPGTALNTEAFF
abundance: -; j_gene: TRBJ1-5; d_gene: -; v_gene: TRBV6-1; CDR3nt: TGTGCCAGCAGTGACGGGTATAGCAATCAGCCCCAGCATTTT; CDR3aa: CASSDGYSNQPQHF
abundance: few; j_gene: TRBJ1-4; d_gene: TRBD1; v_gene: TRBV18; CDR3nt: TGTGCCAGCTCTCCGGGACAGGGACGAGCTAATGAAAAACTGTTTTTT; CDR3aa: CASSPGQGRANEKLFF
abundance: -; j_gene: TRBJ1-4; d_gene: -; v_gene: TRBV6-2/TRBV6-3; CDR3nt: TGTGCCAGCAGTTACCTCCCGACAGGAACTACTAATGAAAAACTGTTTTTT; CDR3aa: CASSYLPTGTTNEKLFF
abundance: -; j_gene: TRBJ1-2; d_gene: TRBD1; v_gene: TRBV6-5; CDR3nt: TGTGCCAGCAGTTACGCGAGCGGACAGGCTGGCACCTTC; CDR3aa: CASSYASGQAGTF
abundance: -; j_gene: TRBJ2-1; d_gene: TRBD1; v_gene: TRBV9; CDR3nt: TGTGCCAGCAGCGTAAGAGGGACAGGGGGTCATGAGCAGTTCTTC; CDR3aa: CASSVRGTGGHEQFF
abundance: -; j_gene: TRBJ2-1; d_gene: TRBD2; v_gene: TRBV7-9; CDR3nt: TGTGCCAGCAGCTTAGCGCACGGGGGGGTCCCTAGAAATGAGCAGTTCTTC; CDR3aa: CASSLAHGGVPRNEQFF
abundance: -; j_gene: TRBJ2-1; d_gene: TRBD2; v_gene: TRBV5-8; CDR3nt: TGTGCCAGCAGCTTCGAAGGACTAGCGGCCTACAATGAGCAGTTCTTC; CDR3aa: CASSFEGLAAYNEQFF
abundance: few; j_gene: TRBJ2-3; d_gene: -; v_gene: TRBV7-9; CDR3nt: TGTGCCAGCAGCATTGGGCGCGGCGGGCCAGATACGCAGTATTTT; CDR3aa: CASSIGRGGPDTQYF
abundance: -; j_gene: TRBJ2-3; d_gene: TRBD2; v_gene: TRBV9; CDR3nt: TGTGCCAGCAGCGCTGGGGGGGTGGCAGATACGCAGTATTTT; CDR3aa: CASSAGGVADTQYF
abundance: -; j_gene: TRBJ1-2; d_gene: -; v_gene: TRBV6-6; CDR3nt: TGTGCCAGCAGTTCGGTCAGGCTTGATGGCTACACCTTC; CDR3aa: CASSSVRLDGYTF
abundance: -; j_gene: TRBJ1-4; d_gene: -; v_gene: TRBV7-9; CDR3nt: TGTGCCAGCAGCTTAGAAGGCAGGTTTGCAACTAATGAAAAACTGTTTTTT; CDR3aa: CASSLEGRFATNEKLFF
abundance: -; j_gene: TRBJ2-7; d_gene: -; v_gene: TRBV6-5; CDR3nt: TGTGCCAGCAGTTACGCGGCAGTCAGCTCCTACGAGCAGTACTTC; CDR3aa: CASSYAAVSSYEQYF
abundance: -; j_gene: TRBJ2-1; d_gene: TRBD2; v_gene: TRBV28; CDR3nt: TGTGCCAGCAGGCCCACGATCGGGGGGGCCCGGGATGAGCAGTTCTTC; CDR3aa: CASRPTIGGARDEQFF
abundance: -; j_gene: TRBJ1-2; d_gene: TRBD1; v_gene: TRBV6-5; CDR3nt: TGTGCCAGCAGTTATCGAGGCTTGACAGGGAATGGCTACACCTTC; CDR3aa: CASSYRGLTGNGYTF
abundance: -; j_gene: TRBJ2-5; d_gene: -; v_gene: TRBV9; CDR3nt: TGTGCCAGCAGCACCACGTGGCGGGGCAGGGATGAGACCCAGTACTTC; CDR3aa: CASSTTWRGRDETQYF
abundance: once; j_gene: TRBJ1-5; d_gene: -; v_gene: TRBV11-3; CDR3nt: TGTGCCAGCAGCTTAGAGTCCGCGGGGAGTCAGCCCCAGCATTTT; CDR3aa: CASSLESAGSQPQHF